Listed below are T cell receptor beta chains from one sample, sequenced in a study of blood T cell repertoires in COVID-19. This table comes from immunoSEQ multiplex PCR, and its TCRdb copy is limited to in-frame clones, with some not included. The data show tens of thousands of clones, around 81% seen once. Material: peripheral blood. The receptors derive from a man between 65 and 80 years old with acute or convalescent COVID-19. Each CDR3 is given with its conserved first and last residue. A D gene is named only where the DNA matches it firmly. Size tells how often a clone was seen (once, few, many) or the class of an expanded clone, and some rows leave it out.

cdr3_nt cdr3_aa j_call clone_size d_call v_call
TGTGCCAGCAGCGTAGTTGGCGGGGGAACTTATAGCACAGATACGCAGTATTTT CASSVVGGGTYSTDTQYF TRBJ2-3 NA TRBD2 TRBV9
TGTGCCAGCAGCTTTAAAGCGGACCTTTATAGCAATCAGCCCCAGCATTTT CASSFKADLYSNQPQHF TRBJ1-5 NA NA TRBV5-5
TGTGCCAGCAGCGTAGACCCCCTGGGCAGGGCCGATGGCTACACCTTC CASSVDPLGRADGYTF TRBJ1-2 NA NA TRBV7-2
TGTGCCAGCAGCCAAAAGACAGGGGGCAATGAAAAACTGTTTTTT CASSQKTGGNEKLFF TRBJ1-4 NA TRBD1 TRBV3-1/TRBV3-2
TGCGCCAGCAGCTTGGCCGAACCGTCTATTGGCTACACCTTC CASSLAEPSIGYTF TRBJ1-2 NA NA TRBV5-1
TGTGCCAGCAGCCAAGATCAAACTAGCGGGGGCACTAGCACAGATACGCAGTATTTT CASSQDQTSGGTSTDTQYF TRBJ2-3 NA TRBD2 TRBV4-2
TGTGCCAGCAGCCCGGGACAGGACTATGGCTACACCTTC CASSPGQDYGYTF TRBJ1-2 NA TRBD1 TRBV5-4
TGCGCCAGCAGTGAGTCCGGCGGGGGGGCCCATACGCAGTATTTT CASSESGGGAHTQYF TRBJ2-3 few TRBD2 TRBV10-1
TGTGCCAGCAGTGAGGACGGGGCCCCCTTGACTAGCGGGGGAGAGACCCAGTACTTC CASSEDGAPLTSGGETQYF TRBJ2-5 NA TRBD2 TRBV6-1
TGCAGCGTTGAAAGGGTACTAGCGGGGGGGAACGAGCAGTACTTC CSVERVLAGGNEQYF TRBJ2-7 NA TRBD2 TRBV29-1
TGTGCCAGCAGTCCCGGGTCGGGGGGTTACGGTGAGCAGTTCTTC CASSPGSGGYGEQFF TRBJ2-1 once TRBD2 TRBV6-6
TGTGCCAGCAGCTTAGATAGCGGGGCCAGGGAGCTGTTTTTT CASSLDSGARELFF TRBJ2-2 NA TRBD2 TRBV11-2
TGTGCCAGTAGTACGCAAGCGGCCGCAGCCGGGGAGCTGTTTTTT CASSTQAAAAGELFF TRBJ2-2 NA NA TRBV19
TGTGCCAGAAGCTTAGCGCAGGGGGCTCTGCAGCCCCAGCATTTT CARSLAQGALQPQHF TRBJ1-5 NA NA TRBV7-5
TGTGCCAGCAGTCCCCATAGCGGGGGGGCTGATGAGCAGTTCTTC CASSPHSGGADEQFF TRBJ2-1 once TRBD2 TRBV28
TGTGCCAGCAGCTTGGCAGGGCCCCACTACACTGAAGCTTTCTTT CASSLAGPHYTEAFF TRBJ1-1 NA NA TRBV11-2
TGTGCCAGCAGCTTAGAAGGACAAATCTATGGCTACACCTTC CASSLEGQIYGYTF TRBJ1-2 NA NA TRBV7-2
TGTGCCACCAGTGATTCTGTGCCCTACACAGATACGCAGTATTTT CATSDSVPYTDTQYF TRBJ2-3 few NA TRBV24-1
TGCGCCAGCAGCTTGTTCGGGGGGTTGGATGAGCAGTTCTTC CASSLFGGLDEQFF TRBJ2-1 NA TRBD2 TRBV5-1
TGTGCCAGCAGCTTTGGGTCCGTAAACGGGGAAAAACTGTTTTTT CASSFGSVNGEKLFF TRBJ1-4 few NA TRBV5-6
TGTGCCAGTAGTGGGGCCTGGGTGCTCTCTGGGGCCAACGTCCTGACTTTC CASSGAWVLSGANVLTF TRBJ2-6 NA NA TRBV19
TGCAGTGCTAGTCGGACAGGGATCCCCTTTTACGAGCAGTACTTC CSASRTGIPFYEQYF TRBJ2-7 NA TRBD1 TRBV20-1
TGTGCCAGCAGCTTTGGGACACGGAACTACGAGCAGTACTTC CASSFGTRNYEQYF TRBJ2-7 NA NA TRBV7-8
TGTGCCAGCAGCTTGTCATACAATGAGCAGTTCTTC CASSLSYNEQFF TRBJ2-1 NA NA TRBV7-9
TGTGCCAGCAGTGAGGGTCCGGCCGGGTATACGCAGTATTTT CASSEGPAGYTQYF TRBJ2-3 NA NA TRBV2
TGTGCCAGCAGTTTCCCTGGACAGGGGATCTACGAGCAGTACTTC CASSFPGQGIYEQYF TRBJ2-7 NA TRBD1 TRBV27
TGTGCCAGCAGCCGAAGACGAAAGGGAGGGACCGGGGAGCTGTTTTTT CASSRRRKGGTGELFF TRBJ2-2 NA TRBD2 TRBV11-2
TGTGCCAGCAGCCCCCTAGGGGCCAGAGAGAGCAATTCACCCCTCCACTTT CASSPLGARESNSPLHF TRBJ1-6 NA NA TRBV7-6
TGTGCCAGCAGCGCCCTCACAGATACGCAGTATTTT CASSALTDTQYF TRBJ2-3 NA NA TRBV9
TGTGCCAGCAGTTGGACAGGGAACACCGGGGAGCTGTTTTTT CASSWTGNTGELFF TRBJ2-2 few TRBD1 TRBV7-9
TGTGCCAGCAGCCAGGCGGGGGGCCACAATGAGCAGTTCTTC CASSQAGGHNEQFF TRBJ2-1 NA TRBD2 TRBV3-1/TRBV3-2
TGTGCCAGTAGAGGGACAGGGAGCGAGCAGTACTTC CASRGTGSEQYF TRBJ2-7 NA TRBD1 TRBV19
TGTGCCCAACCTACCCTAGCGGCCTTTGCCTACGAGCAGTACTTC CAQPTLAAFAYEQYF TRBJ2-7 once NA TRBV12-2
TGCGCCAGCAGCGGGGAGACAGGGTTGGGTGGCTACACCTTC CASSGETGLGGYTF TRBJ1-2 NA TRBD1 TRBV5-1
TGCAGCGTTGCCCTCACGTCCGGACAGGGCCATGGGGCTTTCTTT CSVALTSGQGHGAFF TRBJ1-1 NA TRBD1 TRBV29-1
TGTGCCAGCAGTTTATCCTCTAGTCTAGCGGGGGGGCTTCTGGCCCTTCACAATGAGCAGTTCTTC CASSLSSSLAGGLLALHNEQFF TRBJ2-1 NA TRBD2 TRBV28
TGTGCCAGCAGCACGCGCCCTTTTTTCGACAATGAGCAGTTCTTC CASSTRPFFDNEQFF TRBJ2-1 NA NA TRBV9
TGCGCCAGCAGTGAGCTCTTACTAGCGCGGGGCTACGAGCAGTACTTC CASSELLLARGYEQYF TRBJ2-7 few TRBD2 TRBV10-2
TGTGCCAGCAGTGCAGAGGGGGCTAGCTCCTATAATTCACCCCTCCACTTT CASSAEGASSYNSPLHF TRBJ1-6 NA TRBD1 TRBV2
TGTGCCATCAGTGGGGGAAGGGGGGGCTCTGGAAACACCATATATTTT CAISGGRGGSGNTIYF TRBJ1-3 NA NA TRBV10-3
TGTGCCAGCAGCTTCAGGGGGTCCACTGAAGCTTTCTTT CASSFRGSTEAFF TRBJ1-1 NA TRBD1 TRBV11-2
TGTGCCAGCAGCCCGGGACTAGCGGGGGGAAAAGAGACCCAGTACTTC CASSPGLAGGKETQYF TRBJ2-5 NA TRBD2 TRBV7-3
TGCGCCAGCAGCTCCCAGGGGGTGGGCACTGAAGCTTTCTTT CASSSQGVGTEAFF TRBJ1-1 once TRBD1 TRBV5-1
TGTGCCAGCAGCTCGGACTGGCGGGGGCCCGGGGAGCTGTTTTTT CASSSDWRGPGELFF TRBJ2-2 few NA TRBV5-4
TGTGCCAGTGACACCGGGACTGGTAATTCACCCCTCCACTTT CASDTGTGNSPLHF TRBJ1-6 NA NA TRBV19
TGCGCCAGCAAGATGGAGGCGGGAGAAAAACTGTTTTTT CASKMEAGEKLFF TRBJ1-4 NA NA TRBV5-1
TGTGCCAGTAGTTCCAGGGGACAGACGAGCTCTGGAAACACCATATATTTT CASSSRGQTSSGNTIYF TRBJ1-3 once TRBD1 TRBV19
TGTGCCAGCAGTTTTTCGCGGGGGGGCCTTGAGACCCAGTACTTC CASSFSRGGLETQYF TRBJ2-5 once TRBD2 TRBV28
TGTGCCAGTAACGTCGATCATGGGCATGGCTACACCTTC CASNVDHGHGYTF TRBJ1-2 once NA TRBV19